A selection of T cell receptor beta chains follows, all from one sample in a study of blood T cell repertoires in COVID-19. Sequenced by immunoSEQ multiplex PCR; TCRdb stores in-frame clones only, minus some. The sample includes about 100,000 clones, approximately 86% seen only once; the top ten take roughly 2.7%. Material: PBMCs or T cells enriched from blood (not recorded which). Every receptor here comes from a woman in her forties or fifties who had recovered from COVID-19. The CDR3 runs from the conserved cysteine through the conserved F or W. The D gene is left open where the match is weak. A row's size may be missing; if present it is once, few, many or a size class.

D: TRBD2
size: few
V: TRBV9
J: TRBJ2-7
DNA: TGTGCCAGCAGCATCGGACTAGCGACCGAGCAGTACTTC
CDR3: CASSIGLATEQYF

D: TRBD1
size: NA
V: TRBV5-1
J: TRBJ1-6
DNA: TGCGCCAGCAGCTACGATCCAGGGGGCGAGGATTCACCCCTCCACTTT
CDR3: CASSYDPGGEDSPLHF

D: NA
size: NA
V: TRBV7-3
J: TRBJ2-5
DNA: TGTGCCAGCAGCAAAGCGGCTAGTGACACAGAGACCCAGTACTTC
CDR3: CASSKAASDTETQYF

D: TRBD1
size: NA
V: TRBV9
J: TRBJ2-5
DNA: TGTGCCAGCAGCGCGGACAGGGCTGAGACCCAGTACTTC
CDR3: CASSADRAETQYF

D: NA
size: NA
V: TRBV7-9
J: TRBJ2-5
DNA: TGTGCCAGCAGCCTTCTATATGAGACCCAGTACTTC
CDR3: CASSLLYETQYF

D: TRBD1
size: few
V: TRBV6-5
J: TRBJ1-1
DNA: TGTGCCAGCAGGCTACCAGGGGGGTTGAACACTGAAGCTTTCTTT
CDR3: CASRLPGGLNTEAFF

D: NA
size: NA
V: TRBV27
J: TRBJ1-3
DNA: TGTGCCAGCAGTTCGGGAAACACCATATATTTT
CDR3: CASSSGNTIYF

D: TRBD2
size: NA
V: TRBV9
J: TRBJ2-5
DNA: TGTGCCAGCAGCGTAGGGGGAGGGTTAAGCTCCGGGGAGACCCAGTACTTC
CDR3: CASSVGGGLSSGETQYF

D: NA
size: few
V: TRBV10-2
J: TRBJ2-7
DNA: TGCGCCAGCAGTGAGTCCTGGGGCATCTACGAGCAGTACTTC
CDR3: CASSESWGIYEQYF

D: TRBD1
size: NA
V: TRBV16
J: TRBJ1-4
DNA: TGTGCCAGCAGCTTCACCGTGGGACAGGGGACTGAAAAACTGTTTTTT
CDR3: CASSFTVGQGTEKLFF

D: TRBD1
size: NA
V: TRBV7-2
J: TRBJ2-3
DNA: TGTGCCAGCAGCTTATGGGGACAGACCACAGATACGCAGTATTTT
CDR3: CASSLWGQTTDTQYF

D: NA
size: NA
V: TRBV7-6
J: TRBJ1-1
DNA: TGTGCCAGCAGCCCTCAAAGGGGGAACGTTGAAGCTTTCTTT
CDR3: CASSPQRGNVEAFF

D: NA
size: once
V: TRBV19
J: TRBJ1-4
DNA: TGTGCCAGTAGTCCTATGACACCAATTCGGGAAAAACTGTTTTTT
CDR3: CASSPMTPIREKLFF

D: TRBD1
size: NA
V: TRBV3-1/TRBV3-2
J: TRBJ1-3
DNA: TGTGCCAGCAGCCCCGGCAGGGGGAACACCATATATTTT
CDR3: CASSPGRGNTIYF

D: NA
size: NA
V: TRBV30
J: TRBJ1-4
DNA: TGTGCCTGGAGCAGGGTTGGGGAAAAACTGTTTTTT
CDR3: CAWSRVGEKLFF

D: TRBD2
size: NA
V: TRBV5-4
J: TRBJ2-1
DNA: TGTGCCAGCAGCCGAGGGACTAGAGATTTGAGCGATGAGCAGTTCTTC
CDR3: CASSRGTRDLSDEQFF

D: NA
size: NA
V: TRBV5-8
J: TRBJ1-5
DNA: TGTGCCAGCAGTCTCCGGGTGGTGAATCAGCCCCAGCATTTT
CDR3: CASSLRVVNQPQHF

D: TRBD1
size: NA
V: TRBV11-1
J: TRBJ2-7
DNA: TGTGCCAGCAGCTTAGGGACAGGGGGCTACGAGCAGTACTTC
CDR3: CASSLGTGGYEQYF

D: TRBD2
size: NA
V: TRBV5-1
J: TRBJ2-5
DNA: TGCGCCAGCAGCTTGCAGCGGGGGGGCGAGACCCAGTACTTC
CDR3: CASSLQRGGETQYF

D: NA
size: NA
V: TRBV19
J: TRBJ1-2
DNA: TGTGCCAGTACCAAAAGCGGGGGAACTAACTATGGCTACACCTTC
CDR3: CASTKSGGTNYGYTF

D: TRBD1
size: NA
V: TRBV19
J: TRBJ1-1
DNA: TGTGCCAGTAGGAGGGACAGGCCCAACCAAGGGGGCACTGAAGCTTTCTTT
CDR3: CASRRDRPNQGGTEAFF

D: NA
size: NA
V: TRBV6-5
J: TRBJ2-7
DNA: TGTGCCAGCAGACGCGACATCTACGAGCAGTACTTC
CDR3: CASRRDIYEQYF

D: NA
size: NA
V: TRBV3-1/TRBV3-2
J: TRBJ1-2
DNA: TGTGCCAGCTACGGGGGGATGATATATGGCTACACCTTC
CDR3: CASYGGMIYGYTF

D: NA
size: NA
V: TRBV28
J: TRBJ2-1
DNA: TGTGCCAGCAGTCCGATGGAGCCGGCCTACAATGAGCAGTTCTTC
CDR3: CASSPMEPAYNEQFF

D: NA
size: once
V: TRBV11-2
J: TRBJ1-1
DNA: TGTGCCAGCAGCACGGGGGGGGCTCCCTCGAACACTGAAGCTTTCTTT
CDR3: CASSTGGAPSNTEAFF

D: NA
size: NA
V: TRBV18
J: TRBJ1-1
DNA: TGTGCCAGCTCCGCGACGCGGGGAGGGACTGAAGCTTTCTTT
CDR3: CASSATRGGTEAFF

D: NA
size: NA
V: TRBV18
J: TRBJ2-5
DNA: TGTGCCAGCTCACCACCGCCAGGCCAAGAGACCCAGTACTTC
CDR3: CASSPPPGQETQYF

D: TRBD1
size: NA
V: TRBV18
J: TRBJ1-1
DNA: TGTGCCAGCTCACCCCGGACAGGGGGCTTAGGTGAAGCTTTCTTT
CDR3: CASSPRTGGLGEAFF

D: NA
size: NA
V: TRBV6-5
J: TRBJ1-2
DNA: TGTGCCAGCAGTAACGGGGGGGCGGGCTACACCTTC
CDR3: CASSNGGAGYTF

D: TRBD2
size: NA
V: TRBV4-1
J: TRBJ2-3
DNA: TGCGCCAGCAGCCAAGCCAGGACTAGCGGGGGGGCTGGGGATACGCAGTATTTT
CDR3: CASSQARTSGGAGDTQYF

D: NA
size: NA
V: TRBV14
J: TRBJ2-3
DNA: TGTGCCAGCAGCCACCATCGGGGATCTAGCACAGATACGCAGTATTTT
CDR3: CASSHHRGSSTDTQYF